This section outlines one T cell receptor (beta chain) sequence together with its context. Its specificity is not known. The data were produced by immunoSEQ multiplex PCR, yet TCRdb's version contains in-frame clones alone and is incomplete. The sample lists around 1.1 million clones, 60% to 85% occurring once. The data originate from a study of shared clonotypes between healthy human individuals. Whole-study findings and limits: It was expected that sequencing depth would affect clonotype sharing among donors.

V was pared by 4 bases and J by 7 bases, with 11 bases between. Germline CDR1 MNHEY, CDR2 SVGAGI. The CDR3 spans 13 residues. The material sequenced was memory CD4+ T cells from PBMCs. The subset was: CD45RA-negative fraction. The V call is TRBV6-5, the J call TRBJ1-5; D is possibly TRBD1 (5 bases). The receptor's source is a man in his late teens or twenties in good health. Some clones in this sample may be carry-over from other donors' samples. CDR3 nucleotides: TGTGCCAGCAGTTCACGGGGGGGGCAGCCCCAGCATTTT. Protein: CASSSRGGQPQHF.